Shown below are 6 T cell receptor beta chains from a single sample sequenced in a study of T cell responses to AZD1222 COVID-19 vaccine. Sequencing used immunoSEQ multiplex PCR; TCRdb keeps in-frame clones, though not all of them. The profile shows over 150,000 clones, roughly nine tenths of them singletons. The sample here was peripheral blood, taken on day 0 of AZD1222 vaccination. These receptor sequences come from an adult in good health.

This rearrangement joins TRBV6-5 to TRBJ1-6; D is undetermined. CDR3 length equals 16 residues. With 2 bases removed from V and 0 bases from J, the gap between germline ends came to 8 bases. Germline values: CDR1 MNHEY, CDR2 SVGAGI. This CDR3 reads CASSYGKVSYNSPLHF. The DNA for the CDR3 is TGTGCCAGCAGTTACGGCAAGGTCTCCTATAATTCACCCCTCCACTTT.

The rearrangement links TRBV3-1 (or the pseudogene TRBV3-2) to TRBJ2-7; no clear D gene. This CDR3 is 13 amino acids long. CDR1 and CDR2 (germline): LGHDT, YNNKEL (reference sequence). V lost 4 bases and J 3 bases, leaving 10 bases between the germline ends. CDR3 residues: CASSRQSSYEQYF. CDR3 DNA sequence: TGTGCCAGCAGCCGGCAGTCCAGCTACGAGCAGTACTTC.

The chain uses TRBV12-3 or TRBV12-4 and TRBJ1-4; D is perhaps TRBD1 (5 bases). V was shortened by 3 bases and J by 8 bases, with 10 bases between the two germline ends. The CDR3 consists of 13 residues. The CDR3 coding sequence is TGTGCCAGCAGTTTGGGGAGGGGAGAAAAACTGTTTTTT. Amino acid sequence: CASSLGRGEKLFF.

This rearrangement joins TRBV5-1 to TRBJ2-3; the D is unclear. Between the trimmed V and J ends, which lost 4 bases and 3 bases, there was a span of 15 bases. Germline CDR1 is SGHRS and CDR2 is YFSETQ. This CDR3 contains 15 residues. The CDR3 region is CASSPSVARTDTQYF. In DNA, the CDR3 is TGCGCCAGCAGCCCTAGTGTGGCTCGGACAGATACGCAGTATTTT.

The CDR3, as DNA: TGTGCCAGCAGCCTTGGGGCAAGCGATAGCAATCAGCCCCAGCATTTT. Protein product: CASSLGASDSNQPQHF. The rearrangement uses TRBV11-2 and TRBJ1-5; maybe TRBD1 (5 bases). Trimming cost V 5 bases and J 0 bases, with 14 bases left between them. CDR3 length equals 16 residues. CDR1 and CDR2 (germline): SGHAT, FQNNGV.

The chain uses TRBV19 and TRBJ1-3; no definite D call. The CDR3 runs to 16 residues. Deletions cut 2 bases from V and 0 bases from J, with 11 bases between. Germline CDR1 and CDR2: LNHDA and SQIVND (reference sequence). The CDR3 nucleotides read TGTGCCAGTAGTATACCGACGGCAAACTCTGGAAACACCATATATTTT. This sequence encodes CASSIPTANSGNTIYF.